Listed below are T cell receptor beta chains from one sample, sequenced in a study of blood T cell repertoires in COVID-19. Some clones are missing from TCRdb's copy, which holds only in-frame ones; the method was immunoSEQ multiplex PCR. This sample yields over 90,000 clones, of which 84% are seen a single time; about 10% belongs to the top ten. What was sequenced was peripheral blood. These receptors all come from a man aged 40-49 years with active or convalescent COVID-19. CDR3s leave out the opening cysteine and the closing phenylalanine or tryptophan.

J: TRBJ1-2
V: TRBV12-3/TRBV12-4
length: 11
CDR3: ASSLEGNYGYT

J: TRBJ1-5
V: TRBV6-1
length: 12
CDR3: ASSEQGGNQPQH

J: TRBJ2-5
V: TRBV5-6
length: 11
CDR3: ASSSGVGGTQY

J: TRBJ1-2
V: TRBV5-4
length: 12
CDR3: ASSPEQVEYGYT

J: TRBJ2-7
V: TRBV5-5
length: 11
CDR3: ASNVGQPYEQY

J: TRBJ2-7
V: TRBV29-1
length: 9
CDR3: SVVLGGEQY

J: TRBJ2-7
V: TRBV3-1/TRBV3-2
length: 10
CDR3: ASSQVPYEQY

J: TRBJ2-1
V: TRBV3-1/TRBV3-2
length: 12
CDR3: ASSQRGGSNEQF

J: TRBJ2-5
V: TRBV3-1/TRBV3-2
length: 14
CDR3: ASRPYTGTGGETQY

J: TRBJ2-2
V: TRBV5-1
length: 14
CDR3: ASSLRQALDTGELF

J: TRBJ1-1
V: TRBV19
length: 13
CDR3: ASSIDLTGDTEAF

J: TRBJ1-2
V: TRBV15
length: 13
CDR3: ATSRGRTENYGYT

J: TRBJ2-5
V: TRBV29-1
length: 11
CDR3: SVEPGGRETQY

J: TRBJ2-7
V: TRBV10-2
length: 12
CDR3: ASSERGTSYEQY

J: TRBJ2-1
V: TRBV6-1
length: 11
CDR3: ASSEDRGGEQF

J: TRBJ1-6
V: TRBV12-5
length: 12
CDR3: ASGLGQGDSPLH

J: TRBJ2-6
V: TRBV7-3
length: 17
CDR3: ASSLQPDRGGSGANVLT